Listed here are 10 T cell receptor beta chains from one sample, sequenced in a study of blood T cell repertoires in COVID-19. Using immunoSEQ multiplex PCR, the repertoire was profiled, and TCRdb retains in-frame clones only, with some absent. The data hold around 180,000 clones, with roughly 77% observed a single time. Sequenced: peripheral blood. All receptors derive from a man aged 65-85 years with active or convalescent COVID-19.

The chain employs TRBV6-5 and TRBJ1-1, with TRBD1 as a possible D gene (6 bases). Per the germline V gene, CDR1 is MNHEY and CDR2 is SVGAGI. The CDR3 totals 14 residues. Trimming took off 6 bases at V and 1 base at J, with 12 bases between the two ends. CDR3 loop: CASSPGHKNTEAFF. Here the CDR3 DNA reads TGTGCCAGCAGCCCGGGACACAAGAACACTGAAGCTTTCTTT.

The genes are TRBV12-5 and TRBJ2-7, with D perhaps matching TRBD2 (5 bases). V lost 3 bases to trimming and J lost 7 bases, with 7 bases between them. Germline V lookup: CDR1 LGHNT, CDR2 FRNRAP. The CDR3 contains 11 residues. The chain's CDR3 is CASGLGREQYF. The CDR3 DNA reads TGTGCTAGTGGTTTAGGGAGAGAGCAGTACTTC.

This clone was observed a few times. CDR3 coding DNA: TGTGCCTGGAGTGTAGGGGCGGGGAGCAATCAGCCCCAGCATTTT. This codes for CAWSVGAGSNQPQHF. This chain joins TRBV30 and TRBJ1-5, with D maybe TRBD1 (5 bases). The germline V gene has CDR1 GTSNPN and CDR2 SVGIG (reference sequence). V was clipped by 0 bases and J by 1 base, with 10 bases between them. The CDR3 is made up of 15 amino acids.

V usage is TRBV21-1 and J usage is TRBJ2-7; the tabulated D call, TRBD2, remains unverified against the DNA. TRBV21-1 corresponds to a pseudogene. The CDR3 totals 17 residues. The chain's CDR3 is CASSKAGGPRAPYEQYF. The DNA for the CDR3 is TGTGCCAGCAGCAAAGCCGGGGGGCCCCGGGCTCCCTACGAGCAGTACTTC.

The chain carries TRBV2 and TRBJ2-2; D gene uncertain. CDR1 and CDR2 from the germline V gene are SNHLY and FYNNEI. V dropped 4 bases and J dropped 0 bases, with 6 bases sitting between them. There are 14 residues in the CDR3. The CDR3 spells CASSGPANTGELFF. The DNA of the CDR3 is TGTGCCAGCAGTGGTCCTGCGAACACCGGGGAGCTGTTTTTT.

This chain connects TRBV24-1 to TRBJ2-1; TRBD2 matches at 12 bases. This CDR3 is 15 amino acids long. With V trimmed by 10 bases and J by 7 bases, 10 bases remained unmatched. Germline V CDR1 and CDR2: KGHDR, SFDVKD. The CDR3 protein is CATGTSGPLGNEQFF. DNA for the CDR3: TGTGCCACAGGGACTAGCGGGCCTCTGGGAAATGAGCAGTTCTTC.

This chain connects TRBV29-1 to TRBJ2-3, with TRBD1 identical over 7 bases. This CDR3 comprises 14 residues. J gave up 2 bases and V 7 bases, and 9 bases lay outside the gene matches. Germline V gene data show CDR1 as SQVTM and CDR2 as ANQGSEA. This CDR3 reads CSGGTASNTDTQYF. The CDR3 bases are TGCAGCGGAGGGACAGCGTCTAACACAGATACGCAGTATTTT.

This clone came up a few times. The chain uses TRBV16 and TRBJ2-1; 8 bases are shared with TRBD1. Germline values: CDR1 KGHSY, CDR2 FQNENV. V lost 4 bases, J lost 7 bases, and 3 bases stayed unmatched. The CDR3 runs 13 residues. CDR3 DNA: TGTGCCAGCAGCCCGGACAGGGAAAATGAGCAGTTCTTC. It yields the protein CASSPDRENEQFF.

V gene TRBV27 combines with J gene TRBJ1-3; the match to TRBD1 covers 8 bases. This CDR3 has 17 residues. Germline V gene lookup returns CDR1 MNHEY and CDR2 SMNVEV (reference sequence). V lost 4 bases, J lost 0 bases, and 8 bases stayed unmatched. The CDR3 coding sequence is TGTGCCAGCAGTTCCAGACAGGGGCTGATCTCTGGAAACACCATATATTTT. Its translation is CASSSRQGLISGNTIYF.

The chain has TRBV9 and TRBJ2-7; D is possibly TRBD1 (5 bases). Germline V lookup: CDR1 SGDLS, CDR2 YYNGEE. The V gene lost 5 bases and the J gene lost 7 bases, with 13 bases spanning the gap. The CDR3 is 12 amino acids. The CDR3 spells CASRLRALEQYF. The CDR3 DNA reads TGTGCCAGCAGACTCAGGGCCCTGGAGCAGTACTTC.